The 27 T cell receptor beta chains listed next were all sequenced from one sample in a study of shared clonotypes between healthy human individuals. Generated by immunoSEQ multiplex PCR, the TCRdb table keeps only in-frame clones and is missing some. The table has about 2.1 million clones, about 93% seen once. CD8 cells regarded as naive lacked CD45RO, were positively chosen for CCR7, and omitted terminally differentiated effector memory CD45RA+ cells. The specimen was naive CD8+ T cells from PBMCs. The receptors derive from a man between 18 and 29 years old in good health. Some clones in this sample may be carry-over from other donors' samples.

This rearrangement joins TRBV18 to TRBJ2-2, with D possibly being TRBD1 (5 bases). With 5 bases removed from V and 1 base from J, the gap between germline ends came to 8 bases. The CDR3 is 14 residues long. Germline CDR1 reads KGHSH; CDR2 reads LQKENI. In nucleotides, the CDR3 is TGTGCCAGCTCATACGACAGGAACACCGGGGAGCTGTTTTTT. Residues: CASSYDRNTGELFF. Complete variable domain (other parts from reference TRBV18 and TRBJ2-2): NAGVMQNPRHLVRRRGQEARLRCSPMKGHSHVYWYRQLPEEGLKFMVYLQKENIIDESGMPKERFSAEFPKEGPSILRIQQVVRGDSAAYFCASSYDRNTGELFFGEGSRLTVL.

The V gene is TRBV5-1, the J gene TRBJ1-2; perhaps TRBD1 as D (6 bases). The germline gives CDR1 SGHRS, CDR2 YFSETQ. The CDR3 extends over 19 amino acids. Deletions cut 2 bases from V and 0 bases from J, with 23 bases between. The CDR3 coding sequence is TGCGCCAGCAGCTTTCACCAGGACGGACAGCCCGAGGCTAACTATGGCTACACCTTC. This encodes CASSFHQDGQPEANYGYTF.

J is TRBJ1-2 and V is TRBV6-1; D ambiguous. The germline gives CDR1 MNHNS, CDR2 SASEGT. The CDR3 spans 15 residues. Trimming cost V 2 bases and J 2 bases, with 12 bases left between them. The CDR3 DNA reads TGTGCCAGCAGTGAAACCCTTCTTGAGAACTATGGCTACACCTTC. Its protein product is CASSETLLENYGYTF.

Worth noting for this clone: Distinct nucleotide sequences in the sample also encode this CDR3. The genes are TRBV19 and TRBJ2-1; 11 nucleotides agree with TRBD2. Per the germline V gene, CDR1 is LNHDA and CDR2 is SQIVND (reference sequence). V was pared by 6 bases and J by 3 bases, with 4 bases of the junction left unmatched. The CDR3 is made up of 15 amino acids. The CDR3 DNA follows: TGTGCCAGTAGCGCTCTAGCGGGAGGCTACAATGAGCAGTTCTTC. Translation: CASSALAGGYNEQFF. Filled out from reference TRBV19 and TRBJ2-1, the complete variable domain reads DGGITQSPKYLFRKEGQNVTLSCEQNLNHDAMYWYRQDPGQGLRLIYYSQIVNDFQKGDIAEGYSVSREKKESFPLTVTSAQKNPTAFYLCASSALAGGYNEQFFGPGTRLTVL.

This clone has more than one count but fewer than ten. The chain uses TRBV28 and TRBJ1-1; unclear D gene. Germline V lookup: CDR1 MDHEN, CDR2 SYDVKM. The CDR3 is 14 residues long. Trimming pared 5 bases from V and 1 base from J, leaving 11 bases between. DNA for the CDR3: TGTGCCAGCAGTGTAGAGACGAAGAACACTGAAGCTTTCTTT. Translated, it gives CASSVETKNTEAFF.

About this clone itself: The sample contains more than one DNA sequence encoding this CDR3. The genes are TRBV30 and TRBJ2-1; D is unresolved. V shed 0 bases and J shed 9 bases, with 6 bases lying between them. The CDR3 runs 11 residues. CDR1 is GTSNPN and CDR2 is SVGIG in the germline V gene (reference sequence). CDR3 amino acids: CAWSVGREQFF. The DNA of the CDR3 is TGTGCCTGGAGTGTAGGACGTGAGCAGTTCTTC.

The rearrangement links TRBV27 to TRBJ2-3; D is undetermined. V was trimmed by 0 bases and J by 4 bases, leaving 17 bases between them. Germline lookup yields CDR1 MNHEY and CDR2 SMNVEV (reference sequence). This CDR3 is 17 amino acids long. Here the CDR3 reads CASSLSAPTGPPDTQYF. DNA of the CDR3: TGTGCCAGCAGTTTATCGGCCCCCACCGGACCTCCAGATACGCAGTATTTT.

The chain recombines TRBV19 with TRBJ1-5, with D unresolved. CDR3 size: 15 residues. Germline CDR1 and CDR2: LNHDA and SQIVND (reference sequence). Trimming cost V 2 bases and J 2 bases, with 10 bases left between them. CDR3 DNA: TGTGCCAGTAGTATATGGGGTAGGGGCAATCAGCCCCAGCATTTT. Translation: CASSIWGRGNQPQHF.

This clone was observed once. The chain joins TRBV5-1 to TRBJ2-1; D is undetermined. Germline lookup yields CDR1 SGHRS and CDR2 YFSETQ. CDR3 length: 17 residues. V lost 4 bases, J lost 2 bases, and 19 bases lay in between. The CDR3 here is CASSPGSSRRTYNEQFF. CDR3 nucleotide sequence: TGCGCCAGCAGCCCAGGTTCCAGCAGGCGAACCTACAATGAGCAGTTCTTC.

The chain joins TRBV7-6 to TRBJ2-7; 7 bases fit TRBD2. The CDR3 covers 16 residues. V gave up 5 bases and J gave up 3 bases; unmatched junction bases: 13. Germline V gene sequence: CDR1 SGHVS, CDR2 FNYEAQ. The CDR3 nucleotides are TGTGCCAGCAGCCTCCGCTCTAGCGGTTCATTCTACGAGCAGTACTTC. This encodes CASSLRSSGSFYEQYF.

The V gene is TRBV4-3, the J gene TRBJ1-2, with D possibly TRBD1 on 6 matching bases. V gave up 6 bases and J gave up 4 bases, with 15 bases separating them. CDR1 is LGHNA, CDR2 YSLEER, per germline. The CDR3 extends over 14 amino acids. The CDR3 protein is CASSLTGSAYGYTF. CDR3 DNA: TGCGCCAGCAGTCTTACAGGGTCGGCCTATGGCTACACCTTC.

The rearrangement links TRBV7-2 to TRBJ2-5, with D unresolved. The CDR3 spans 14 residues. In germline, CDR1 is SGHTA, CDR2 FQGNSA. Trimming took 5 bases from V and 5 from J, leaving 15 bases between them. In DNA form, the CDR3 reads TGTGCCAGCAGCCCGTCCCGTGGTTGGGAGACCCAGTACTTC. This translates into CASSPSRGWETQYF.

On this clone: The identical CDR3 is also encoded by other nucleotide sequences in the sample. The chain employs TRBV6-6 and TRBJ2-7; tentatively, D is TRBD2 (6 bases). Germline CDR1 MNHNY, CDR2 SVGAGI (reference sequence). V shed 0 bases and J shed 5 bases, with 8 bases lying between them. The CDR3 spans 13 residues. The CDR3 protein is CASSYSGGNEQYF. As DNA, the CDR3 is TGTGCCAGCAGTTACTCAGGAGGGAACGAGCAGTACTTC.

This chain joins TRBV4-1 and TRBJ1-6, with 10 positions matching TRBD1. CDR3 length: 19 amino acids. CDR1 and CDR2 from the germline V gene are MGHRA and YSYEKL. Losses at the gene ends were 4 bases for V and 10 bases for J; bases not matched to a gene: 19. CDR3 loop: CASSPLSGQGTMGDSPLHF. The CDR3 DNA is TGCGCCAGCAGCCCTCTTTCGGGACAGGGGACCATGGGGGACTCACCCCTCCACTTT.

A few counts support this clone. The genes are TRBV6-5 and TRBJ1-1, with no clear D. Germline loops: CDR1 MNHEY, CDR2 SVGAGI. V shed 0 bases and J shed 5 bases, with 7 bases lying between them. CDR3 length: 13 amino acids. CDR3 residues: CASSYSVRTEAFF. The CDR3 DNA reads TGTGCCAGCAGTTACTCAGTGAGAACTGAAGCTTTCTTT.

The chain recombines TRBV4-3 with TRBJ2-7; TRBD2 aligns across 8 bases. The germline gives CDR1 LGHNA, CDR2 YSLEER. The V gene end was trimmed by 0 bases and the J gene end by 4 bases; junction bases not matched to a gene: 5. This CDR3 spans 15 amino acids. The CDR3 DNA follows: TGCGCCAGCAGCCAAGAAGCGGGGGACCTTTACGAGCAGTACTTC. This translates into CASSQEAGDLYEQYF.

The chain has TRBV27 and TRBJ1-5; D call uncertain. The germline gives CDR1 MNHEY, CDR2 SMNVEV (reference sequence). The CDR3 runs to 15 residues. V shed 3 bases and J shed 0 bases, with 9 bases lying between them. CDR3 residues: CASSFSRTSNQPQHF. CDR3 DNA: TGTGCCAGCAGTTTTTCAAGAACTAGCAATCAGCCCCAGCATTTT.

The chain is built from TRBV4-2 and TRBJ1-1; 7 nucleotides agree with TRBD1. Trimming cost V 3 bases and J 7 bases; bases outside gene matches: 11. CDR1 and CDR2 (germline): LGHNA, YNFKEQ. This CDR3 has 15 amino acids. CDR3 sequence (DNA): TGTGCCAGCAGCCATGTCGAAGACAGGGTGAATGAAGCTTTCTTT. It codes for CASSHVEDRVNEAFF.

This clone appeared a single time. J is TRBJ1-2 and V is TRBV19; 7 positions match TRBD1. Unmatched junction bases numbered 15, after V lost 10 bases and J lost 4 bases. Germline V gene data show CDR1 as LNHDA and CDR2 as SQIVND (reference sequence). The CDR3 is made up of 15 amino acids. The CDR3 region is CATSLWDSKLYGYTF. The CDR3 nucleotides are TGTGCCACTTCCTTGTGGGACAGCAAACTCTATGGCTACACCTTC. The variable domain in full, completed from reference TRBV19 and TRBJ1-2, reads DGGITQSPKYLFRKEGQNVTLSCEQNLNHDAMYWYRQDPGQGLRLIYYSQIVNDFQKGDIAEGYSVSREKKESFPLTVTSAQKNPTAFYLCATSLWDSKLYGYTFGSGTRLTVV.

J is TRBJ2-2 and V is TRBV30; possible D gene TRBD1, 6 bases. Looked up from germline, CDR1 is GTSNPN and CDR2 is SVGIG (reference sequence). This CDR3 is 11 amino acids long. The V end lost 5 bases, the J end lost 6 bases, and 7 bases lay between the germline ends. This chain's CDR3 is CAWQGSGELFF. The CDR3, as DNA: TGTGCCTGGCAGGGGTCCGGGGAGCTGTTTTTT.

The chain combines TRBV7-8 with TRBJ2-1, with 8 nucleotides matching TRBD2. Germline-derived CDR1 and CDR2 are SGHVS and FQNEAQ. The CDR3 contains 18 residues. V lost 3 bases and J lost 0; bases outside the gene matches: 10. CDR3 in amino acids: CASSLVPGLGGSYNEQFF. The CDR3 region has the DNA TGTGCCAGCAGCTTGGTTCCGGGACTAGGAGGCTCCTACAATGAGCAGTTCTTC. Complete variable domain (other parts from reference TRBV7-8 and TRBJ2-1): GAGVSQSPRYKVAKRGQDVALRCDPISGHVSLFWYQQALGQGPEFLTYFQNEAQLDKSGLPSDRFFAERPEGSVSTLKIQRTQQEDSAVYLCASSLVPGLGGSYNEQFFGPGTRLTVL.

The chain is built from TRBV29-1 and TRBJ2-5; no reliable D call. From germline, CDR1 is SQVTM and CDR2 ANQGSEA. V was cut by 0 bases and J by 2 bases, with 10 bases left in between. CDR3 length: 14 residues. CDR3 nucleotides: TGCAGCGTTGAAGACTGGGCAATACAAGAGACCCAGTACTTC. Translated, it gives CSVEDWAIQETQYF.

The rearrangement uses TRBV27 and TRBJ2-2; possible D gene TRBD1, 5 bases. The CDR3 consists of 14 residues. Germline CDR1 and CDR2: MNHEY and SMNVEV (reference sequence). V was pared by 7 bases and J by 3 bases, with 12 bases between. CDR3 sequence (DNA): TGTGCCAGCACCCAGGACACATACACCGGGGAGCTGTTTTTT. It specifies CASTQDTYTGELFF.

The chain employs TRBV11-2 and TRBJ2-7; D is tentatively TRBD1 or TRBD2 (5 bases each). In germline, CDR1 is SGHAT, CDR2 FQNNGV. Trimming stripped 1 base from V and 2 bases from J, with 12 bases between. There are 15 residues in the CDR3. This CDR3 reads CASSLVPGLAYEQYF. The CDR3 region has the DNA TGTGCCAGCAGCTTAGTTCCGGGGCTGGCCTACGAGCAGTACTTC.

The chain joins TRBV7-6 to TRBJ2-7, with D possibly matching TRBD2 (6 bases). Germline assignment: CDR1 SGHVS and CDR2 FNYEAQ. CDR3 length equals 13 residues. V shed 6 bases and J shed 0 bases, with 9 bases lying between them. CDR3 residues: CASRGGDSYEQYF. CDR3 in DNA: TGTGCCAGCAGGGGCGGGGACTCCTACGAGCAGTACTTC.

The chain is built from TRBV19 and TRBJ1-2; perhaps TRBD1 as D (6 bases). The V gene's germline CDR1 is LNHDA and CDR2 SQIVND (reference sequence). CDR3 length: 15 residues. V dropped 6 bases and J dropped 4 bases, with 18 bases sitting between them. CDR3 sequence reads: CASSNGQLLGYGYTF. The CDR3 DNA sequence: TGTGCCAGTAGCAACGGACAGCTTCTGGGCTATGGCTACACCTTC.

The chain uses TRBV11-2 and TRBJ2-1, with D tentatively TRBD2 (5 bases). CDR1 is SGHAT, CDR2 FQNNGV, per germline. V dropped 3 bases and J dropped 0 bases, with 9 bases sitting between them. CDR3 size: 15 residues. The DNA for the CDR3 is TGTGCCAGCAGCTTCTTGAGGGCCTCCTACAATGAGCAGTTCTTC. It is translated as CASSFLRASYNEQFF.